What follows describes a single TCR beta chain. As yet, its antigen is unknown. The treatment is: around 19 received Ad26.COV2.S at low or high dose, single or two shots; several received placebo; per-sample allocation not given. It was on day 63 after the first vaccine or placebo injection that samples were taken. This Boston cohort included adults aged 18-55 years. What was given as vaccine was an Ad26 vector encoding Wuhan-strain SARS-CoV-2 spike. This specimen belongs to a study of Ad26.COV2.S vaccination and SARS-CoV-2 variants. Study observations and caveats: CD8+ and CD4+ T cells specific for spike reportedly responded with substantial breadth after vaccination. Total T cell responses, in the TCR breadth and depth analyses, may have been underestimated.

This table comes from immunoSEQ multiplex PCR, and its TCRdb copy is limited to in-frame clones, with some not included. The sample yields 380,000 or so clones, 83% seen once. The sequence was collected from a person between 18 and 65 years old who received the Ad26.COV2.S COVID-19 vaccine or a placebo. Source: peripheral blood, taken in a trial of Ad26.COV2.S vaccine versus placebo.

CDR3 in DNA: TGTGCCAGCAGTGAGGCAAGGGGGCTCCCCTACGAGCAGTACTTC. Its protein product is CASSEARGLPYEQYF. The rearrangement links TRBV6-1 to TRBJ2-7, with TRBD1 identical over 7 bases. With V trimmed by 3 bases and J by 2 bases, 7 bases remained unmatched. Germline lookup yields CDR1 MNHNS and CDR2 SASEGT. This CDR3 is 15 amino acids long.